The clone carrying this T cell receptor (beta chain) came up many times. What it recognizes is unknown. The sample belongs to a study of cytomegalovirus exposure and HLA in healthy donors. As for the study in general: The 90 to 150 validation repertoires matched the 500 to 750 first-cohort repertoires in platform, a later analysis reported. Study-level results: There were some public TCRs occurring in many donors, but most TCR sequences were rare. Associated with cytomegalovirus, according to the listing, were around 170 TCR beta chains.

Assay used: immunoSEQ multiplex PCR; TCRdb lists only in-frame clones, some missing. Of 180,000 or so clones listed, around nine tenths are singletons. The CDR3 runs 16 residues. Germline V gene sequence: CDR1 KGHSH, CDR2 LQKENI. V was pared by 6 bases and J by 2 bases, with 17 bases between. The receptor was isolated from a man younger than 40 in good health and CMV-seropositive. This rearrangement joins TRBV18 to TRBJ2-1; either TRBD1 or TRBD2 may supply D (5 bases each). Sample: PBMCs. The CDR3 DNA sequence: TGTGCCAGCTCCCGCGAACGGGACCCGACCTACAATGAGCAGTTCTTC. The encoded protein is CASSRERDPTYNEQFF.